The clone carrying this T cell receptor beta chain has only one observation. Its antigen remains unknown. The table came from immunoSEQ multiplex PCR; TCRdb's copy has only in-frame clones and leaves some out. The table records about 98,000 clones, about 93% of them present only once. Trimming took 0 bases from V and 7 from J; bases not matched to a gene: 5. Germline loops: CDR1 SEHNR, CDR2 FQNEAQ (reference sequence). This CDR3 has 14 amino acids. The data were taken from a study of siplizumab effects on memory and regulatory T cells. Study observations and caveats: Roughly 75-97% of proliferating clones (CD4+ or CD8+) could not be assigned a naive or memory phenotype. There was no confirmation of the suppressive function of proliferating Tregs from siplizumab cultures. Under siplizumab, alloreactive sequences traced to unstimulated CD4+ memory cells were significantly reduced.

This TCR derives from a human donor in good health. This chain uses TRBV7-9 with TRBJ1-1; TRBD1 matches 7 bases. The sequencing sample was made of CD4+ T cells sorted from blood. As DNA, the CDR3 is TGTGCCAGCAGCTTAGCTTCCCCAGGGGGTGAAGCTTTCTTT. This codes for CASSLASPGGEAFF. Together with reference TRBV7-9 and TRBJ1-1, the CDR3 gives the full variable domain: DTGVSQNPRHKITKRGQNVTFRCDPISEHNRLYWYRQTLGQGPEFLTYFQNEAQLEKSRLLSDRFSAERPKGSFSTLEIQRTEQGDSAMYLCASSLASPGGEAFFGQGTRLTVV.